Shown below are 16 T cell receptor beta chains from a single sample sequenced in a study of blood T cell repertoires in COVID-19. Sequenced by immunoSEQ multiplex PCR; TCRdb stores in-frame clones only, minus some. Found here are under 450,000 clones, 90% to 95% of them singletons; the top ten hold roughly 0.9%. The material sequenced was PBMCs or T cells enriched from blood (not recorded which). The receptors derive from a woman between 40 and 55 years old who had been exposed to COVID-19.

J is TRBJ1-2 and V is TRBV19; 11 positions agree with TRBD1. The germline CDR1 and CDR2 sequences are LNHDA and SQIVND (reference sequence). After removal of 5 bases from V and 6 bases from J, the junction contained 8 bases not matched to a gene. The CDR3 is 15 amino acids. CDR3 sequence reads: CASSADRGRVDGYTF. The CDR3 nucleotides read TGTGCCAGTAGTGCGGACAGGGGGCGCGTTGATGGCTACACCTTC.

This clone appeared once. This chain joins TRBV18 and TRBJ1-1, with 8 nucleotides matching TRBD1. With 3 bases clipped from V and 1 base from J, the junction kept 1 base outside the gene matches. The germline V gene has CDR1 KGHSH and CDR2 LQKENI. The CDR3 consists of 14 residues. CDR3 DNA: TGTGCCAGCTCACCGGACAGGGCGAACACTGAAGCTTTCTTT. Translated, it gives CASSPDRANTEAFF.

The J gene is TRBJ1-4, the V gene TRBV5-1, with 7 positions matching TRBD1. With 4 bases clipped from V and 5 bases from J, the junction kept 8 bases outside the gene matches. The CDR3 has 15 residues. CDR1 and CDR2 (germline): SGHRS, YFSETQ. CDR3 sequence reads: CASSQGRDRNEKLFF. The CDR3, as DNA: TGCGCCAGCAGCCAAGGCCGGGACAGAAATGAAAAACTGTTTTTT.

The V call is TRBV2, the J call TRBJ1-2; D perhaps matches TRBD1 (6 bases). The CDR3 covers 13 residues. Germline CDR1 reads SNHLY; CDR2 reads FYNNEI. Trimming removed 7 bases at V and 5 bases at J, with 14 bases between. CDR3 DNA: TGTGCCAGCAACCACAGGGTGGGTTATGGCTACACCTTC. Translated, it gives CASNHRVGYGYTF.

The rearrangement uses TRBV9 and TRBJ2-2, with 11 bases aligning to TRBD2. The V gene's germline CDR1 is SGDLS and CDR2 YYNGEE. The CDR3 spans 16 residues. Unmatched junction bases numbered 3, after V lost 5 bases and J lost 0 bases. The DNA for the CDR3 is TGTGCCAGCAGTCGACTAGCGGGATCGAACACCGGGGAGCTGTTTTTT. This sequence encodes CASSRLAGSNTGELFF.

The V call is TRBV5-1, the J call TRBJ2-7; 9 nucleotides agree with TRBD1. Trimming at V came to 4 bases and at J to 4 bases, leaving 9 bases not matched to a gene. The length of the CDR3 is 15 residues. The germline V gene has CDR1 SGHRS and CDR2 YFSETQ. CDR3 sequence (DNA): TGCGCCAGCAGCCCCGGGACAGGGTATGGATACGAGCAGTACTTC. Translated, it gives CASSPGTGYGYEQYF.

The chain is built from TRBV21-1 and TRBJ2-7; TRBD1 is the table's D call and was not checked against the DNA. TRBV21-1 is annotated as a pseudogene. This CDR3 contains 15 residues. The CDR3 region has the DNA TGTGCCAGCAGCAAGGGACAGGGTTCCTCCTACGAGCAGTACTTC. Translation: CASSKGQGSSYEQYF.

V is TRBV4-3 and J is TRBJ2-3, with D perhaps TRBD2 (5 bases). The V gene lost 3 bases and the J gene lost 6 bases, with 16 bases spanning the gap. Germline CDR1 reads LGHNA; CDR2 reads YSLEER. This CDR3 comprises 15 residues. The CDR3 nucleotides read TGCGCCAGCAGCCATCGACTGGCTAGCAGCGATACGCAGTATTTT. The encoded protein is CASSHRLASSDTQYF.

The chain has TRBV5-1 and TRBJ2-1, with D perhaps matching TRBD2 (6 bases). The V and J ends lost 4 bases and 5 bases respectively, with 16 bases between them. This CDR3 region has 15 residues. Germline V CDR1 and CDR2: SGHRS, YFSETQ. CDR3 sequence (DNA): TGCGCCAGCAGCCCACGGGCGGGGCAGAACAATGAGCAGTTCTTC. Translated, it gives CASSPRAGQNNEQFF.

The chain employs TRBV5-1 and TRBJ2-1, with no clear D. The germline CDR1 and CDR2 sequences are SGHRS and YFSETQ. This CDR3 has 14 residues. The V and J ends lost 0 bases and 7 bases respectively, with 11 bases between them. Here the CDR3 reads CASSLVVTRNEQFF. DNA of the CDR3: TGCGCCAGCAGCTTGGTAGTTACTCGAAATGAGCAGTTCTTC.

The V gene is TRBV5-1, the J gene TRBJ1-6, with D maybe TRBD1 (6 bases). This CDR3 has 15 amino acids. The germline CDR1 and CDR2 sequences are SGHRS and YFSETQ. Trimming took off 0 bases at V and 9 bases at J, with 13 bases between the two ends. CDR3 nucleotides: TGCGCCAGCAGCTTGGAGGGGGAAAGGAGTTCACCCCTCCACTTT. Translating gives CASSLEGERSSPLHF.

In this sample, this clone turned up once. The V and J genes are TRBV5-4 and TRBJ1-3; 9 nucleotides align to TRBD1. Germline values: CDR1 SGHNT, CDR2 YYREEE (reference sequence). This CDR3 spans 16 amino acids. The ends lost 2 bases at V and 6 bases at J; junction bases unmatched: 9. This CDR3 reads CASSFGPRQGENTIYF. CDR3 DNA sequence: TGTGCCAGCAGCTTTGGACCTCGACAGGGGGAAAACACCATATATTTT. Full variable domain (remainder filled in from reference TRBV5-4 and TRBJ1-3): ETGVTQSPTHLIKTRGQQVTLRCSSQSGHNTVSWYQQALGQGPQFIFQYYREEENGRGNFPPRFSGLQFPNYSSELNVNALELDDSALYLCASSFGPRQGENTIYFGEGSWLTVV.

The chain employs TRBV19 and TRBJ1-5, with D perhaps TRBD1 (6 bases). Trimming removed 5 bases at V and 7 bases at J, with 21 bases between. Germline CDR1 is LNHDA and CDR2 is SQIVND (reference sequence). This CDR3 is 16 amino acids long. The CDR3 DNA reads as TGTGCCAGTAGTTTGAGGACAGACTCAGGCATCCAGCCCCAGCATTTT. Translation gives CASSLRTDSGIQPQHF.

V and J are TRBV7-9 and TRBJ1-1; TRBD1 might be the D (5 bases). Germline values: CDR1 SEHNR, CDR2 FQNEAQ (reference sequence). V was pared by 1 base and J by 4 bases, with 25 bases between. The CDR3 covers 19 residues. The CDR3 nucleotides read TGTGCCAGCAGCTTAGAGGTATCGCAGGGTCAAAAGTTGGGCACTGAAGCTTTCTTT. Encoded protein: CASSLEVSQGQKLGTEAFF.

The chain uses TRBV11-3 and TRBJ1-1; unclear D gene. This CDR3 region has 13 residues. Germline CDR1 is SGHNT and CDR2 is YENEEA. V was clipped by 3 bases and J by 2 bases, with 7 bases between them. CDR3 coding DNA: TGTGCCAGCAGCTTTGAGAGCAACACTGAAGCTTTCTTT. It specifies CASSFESNTEAFF.

V is TRBV5-1 and J is TRBJ1-4; tentative D call: TRBD1 (5 bases). Deletions cut 4 bases from V and 8 bases from J, with 21 bases between. The CDR3 is made up of 16 amino acids. From germline, CDR1 is SGHRS and CDR2 YFSETQ. This CDR3 is CASSPLSGTLEEKLFF. The CDR3, as DNA: TGCGCCAGCAGCCCCCTTTCCGGGACTTTGGAGGAAAAACTGTTTTTT.